The T cell receptor (beta chain) described here comes from a study of blood T cell repertoires in COVID-19. Across the whole study: Material from acute and convalescent COVID-19 was sourced from the United States, Italy and Spain. T cells, B-cell-depleted T cells, or PBMCs supplied cDNA or gDNA.

From germline, CDR1 is SGHNT and CDR2 YYREEE (reference sequence). The CDR3 is made up of 14 amino acids. Trimming cost V 4 bases and J 3 bases, with 13 bases left between them. Original processing notes: Counts of nucleated cells, estimated from reference gene primer amplification, were obtained. Repertoires were generated with immunoSEQ multiplex PCR, while TCRdb's copy carries only in-frame clones and drops some. That table gives V, J and clone size, and the DNA gave D and trimming. This table holds tens of thousands of clones, approximately 88% found once. The origin of this receptor is a man aged 45 to 65 with active COVID-19. This chain connects TRBV5-4 to TRBJ1-2, with D possibly matching TRBD1 (5 bases). The specimen sequenced was peripheral blood. The CDR3 here is CASSPALGDYGYTF. The CDR3 nucleotides are TGTGCCAGCAGCCCGGCCCTAGGGGACTATGGCTACACCTTC. The whole variable domain, filled in from reference TRBV5-4 and TRBJ1-2, reads ETGVTQSPTHLIKTRGQQVTLRCSSQSGHNTVSWYQQALGQGPQFIFQYYREEENGRGNFPPRFSGLQFPNYSSELNVNALELDDSALYLCASSPALGDYGYTFGSGTRLTVV.